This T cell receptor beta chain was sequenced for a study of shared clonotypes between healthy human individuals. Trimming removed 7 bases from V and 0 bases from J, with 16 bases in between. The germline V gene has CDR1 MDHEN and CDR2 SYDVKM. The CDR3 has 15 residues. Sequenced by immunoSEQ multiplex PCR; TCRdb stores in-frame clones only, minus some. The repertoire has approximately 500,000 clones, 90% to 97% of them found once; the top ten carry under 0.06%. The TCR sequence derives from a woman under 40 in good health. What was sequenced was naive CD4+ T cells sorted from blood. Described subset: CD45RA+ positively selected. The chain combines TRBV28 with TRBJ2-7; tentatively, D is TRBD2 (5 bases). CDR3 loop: CASKTQIANSYEQYF. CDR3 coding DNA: TGTGCCAGCAAGACTCAAATAGCGAACTCCTACGAGCAGTACTTC.